The clone carrying this T cell receptor beta chain was observed a handful of times. The antigen is undetermined. This entry comes from a study of spatial heterogeneity in lung cancer. Study summary: Tumor-region TCR transcript counts correlated strongly with a T cell module score from matched bulk RNA-seq. Study results and limitations: Counts that tracked tumor mutation counts were those of expanded intratumoral alpha and beta TCRs.

MiXCR was run by TCRdb on the 5' RACE reads, yielding one entry per CDR3 protein. The repertoire holds 9,500 to 11,000 distinct CDR3 sequences, with about 5.2% as singletons. Time point indicated: sample taken at primary tumor resection. Untreated early-stage non-small cell lung cancer patients, 70 to 85 in total, were the donors. Unsorted samples of tumor, nontumor lung or frozen PBMC had their whole RNA sequenced. This CDR3 region has 14 residues. Germline CDR1 is SGHRS and CDR2 is YFSETQ. V shed 0 bases, J shed 6 bases, and the junction held 3 bases outside the gene matches. The sequence came from a male donor with early-stage non-small cell lung cancer. The specimen comprised lung tumor tissue, sampled at surgery. This chain joins TRBV5-1 and TRBJ2-3, with 8 bases identical to TRBD2. CDR3 region: CASSLAGGPDTQYF. Here the CDR3 DNA reads TGCGCCAGCAGCTTGGCGGGAGGGCCTGATACGCAGTATTTT.